Listed below are T cell receptor beta chains from one sample, sequenced in a study of brain T cells in children with intractable seizures. TCRdb's table, derived via immunoSEQ multiplex PCR, lists solely in-frame clones and lacks some. This sample has 300,000 to 400,000 clones, with 93% found just once. Sample: peripheral blood, taken less than 6 months after surgery. Every receptor here comes from a boy under three years old with tuberous sclerosis and intractable seizures. CDR3s include the opening cysteine and the closing phenylalanine or tryptophan. The order of the fields is D gene, V gene, CDR3 length, J gene, clone size, CDR3 protein, CDR3 DNA. A D gene is named only where the DNA matches it firmly. A clone size is listed for some rows: how often the clone was seen (once, few, many), or a class if it is expanded.

D gene: NA
V gene: TRBV7-3
CDR3 length: 13
J gene: TRBJ2-7
clone size: NA
CDR3 protein: CASSFYNGYEQYF
CDR3 DNA: TGTGCCAGCAGCTTCTACAACGGCTACGAGCAGTACTTC

D gene: TRBD1
V gene: TRBV10-3
CDR3 length: 18
J gene: TRBJ2-1
clone size: NA
CDR3 protein: CAISESGIGTGEWNEQFF
CDR3 DNA: TGTGCCATCAGTGAGTCGGGAATTGGAACAGGGGAGTGGAATGAGCAGTTCTTC

D gene: NA
V gene: TRBV7-9
CDR3 length: 14
J gene: TRBJ2-5
clone size: NA
CDR3 protein: CASSSTGNQETQYF
CDR3 DNA: TGTGCCAGCAGCTCGACAGGAAACCAAGAGACCCAGTACTTC

D gene: TRBD2
V gene: TRBV18
CDR3 length: 18
J gene: TRBJ2-7
clone size: NA
CDR3 protein: CASSLQGFSSGASYEQYF
CDR3 DNA: TGTGCCAGCTCACTTCAGGGGTTCTCTAGCGGGGCCTCCTACGAGCAGTACTTC

D gene: NA
V gene: TRBV24-1
CDR3 length: 13
J gene: TRBJ1-2
clone size: NA
CDR3 protein: CATSGIGEFGYTF
CDR3 DNA: TGTGCCACCAGTGGGATCGGGGAGTTTGGCTACACCTTC

D gene: NA
V gene: TRBV18
CDR3 length: 12
J gene: TRBJ1-1
clone size: NA
CDR3 protein: CASSPPWGEAFF
CDR3 DNA: TGTGCCAGCTCACCACCCTGGGGTGAAGCTTTCTTT

D gene: NA
V gene: TRBV5-4
CDR3 length: 12
J gene: TRBJ2-5
clone size: NA
CDR3 protein: CASSWGQGTQYF
CDR3 DNA: TGTGCCAGCAGCTGGGGGCAGGGGACCCAGTACTTC

D gene: TRBD1
V gene: TRBV5-1
CDR3 length: 16
J gene: TRBJ1-4
clone size: NA
CDR3 protein: CASSQDYRGRNEKLFF
CDR3 DNA: TGCGCCAGCAGCCAGGATTACAGGGGGCGGAATGAAAAACTGTTTTTT

D gene: TRBD2
V gene: TRBV7-6
CDR3 length: 18
J gene: TRBJ2-1
clone size: once
CDR3 protein: CASSQRSAGGNKVNEQFF
CDR3 DNA: TGTGCCAGCAGCCAAAGATCCGCGGGGGGTAATAAGGTCAATGAGCAGTTCTTC

D gene: TRBD2
V gene: TRBV28
CDR3 length: 14
J gene: TRBJ2-7
clone size: NA
CDR3 protein: CASSPGTSVRSQYF
CDR3 DNA: TGTGCCAGCAGTCCCGGGACTAGCGTCCGTTCGCAGTACTTC

D gene: NA
V gene: TRBV4-2
CDR3 length: 13
J gene: TRBJ2-1
clone size: NA
CDR3 protein: CASSQVQGTEQFF
CDR3 DNA: TGTGCCAGCAGCCAAGTCCAGGGCACTGAGCAGTTCTTC

D gene: TRBD2
V gene: TRBV5-1
CDR3 length: 15
J gene: TRBJ2-5
clone size: NA
CDR3 protein: CASSISGATQETQYF
CDR3 DNA: TGCGCCAGCAGCATTAGCGGGGCAACCCAAGAGACCCAGTACTTC

D gene: TRBD1
V gene: TRBV7-8
CDR3 length: 18
J gene: TRBJ2-1
clone size: NA
CDR3 protein: CASSPIILDRGHGNEQFF
CDR3 DNA: TGTGCCAGCAGCCCTATAATCTTGGACAGGGGGCACGGCAATGAGCAGTTCTTC

D gene: NA
V gene: TRBV24-1
CDR3 length: 12
J gene: TRBJ2-5
clone size: NA
CDR3 protein: CATSDPQETQYF
CDR3 DNA: TGTGCCACCAGTGATCCCCAAGAGACCCAGTACTTC

D gene: NA
V gene: TRBV19
CDR3 length: 19
J gene: TRBJ2-1
clone size: NA
CDR3 protein: CASTPRTSQSGSSYNEQFF
CDR3 DNA: TGTGCCAGTACCCCCCGGACCTCCCAGTCGGGGAGCTCCTACAATGAGCAGTTCTTC

D gene: NA
V gene: TRBV2
CDR3 length: 13
J gene: TRBJ1-6
clone size: NA
CDR3 protein: CASRFKSLVALHF
CDR3 DNA: TGTGCCAGCAGATTCAAGAGCCTAGTGGCCCTCCACTTT

D gene: NA
V gene: TRBV24-1
CDR3 length: 12
J gene: TRBJ1-2
clone size: NA
CDR3 protein: CATSDFGYGYTF
CDR3 DNA: TGTGCCACCAGTGATTTCGGCTATGGCTACACCTTC

D gene: NA
V gene: TRBV5-1
CDR3 length: 13
J gene: TRBJ1-1
clone size: once
CDR3 protein: CASSFFTSTEAFF
CDR3 DNA: TGCGCCAGCAGCTTTTTCACTTCCACTGAAGCTTTCTTT

D gene: TRBD2
V gene: TRBV6-6
CDR3 length: 14
J gene: TRBJ2-7
clone size: NA
CDR3 protein: CASSRSGGAYEQYF
CDR3 DNA: TGTGCCAGCAGCCGAAGCGGGGGGGCCTACGAGCAGTACTTC

D gene: TRBD2
V gene: TRBV6-5
CDR3 length: 15
J gene: TRBJ2-5
clone size: NA
CDR3 protein: CASTGGTPGGETQYF
CDR3 DNA: TGTGCCAGCACCGGGGGGACTCCAGGAGGAGAGACCCAGTACTTC

D gene: TRBD1
V gene: TRBV11-3
CDR3 length: 13
J gene: TRBJ1-2
clone size: NA
CDR3 protein: CASSFGTGYGYTF
CDR3 DNA: TGTGCCAGCAGCTTCGGGACAGGGTATGGCTACACCTTC

D gene: NA
V gene: TRBV19
CDR3 length: 21
J gene: TRBJ2-3
clone size: NA
CDR3 protein: CASSIDVPQGPKIAHSVTQYF
CDR3 DNA: TGTGCCAGTAGTATAGATGTGCCTCAAGGCCCAAAGATCGCACATTCGGTTACGCAGTATTTT

D gene: NA
V gene: TRBV13
CDR3 length: 15
J gene: TRBJ2-1
clone size: NA
CDR3 protein: CASKLQGGGYNEQFF
CDR3 DNA: TGTGCCAGCAAGCTACAGGGAGGGGGGTACAATGAGCAGTTCTTC

D gene: NA
V gene: TRBV13
CDR3 length: 17
J gene: TRBJ1-4
clone size: NA
CDR3 protein: CASSLVASPATNEKLFF
CDR3 DNA: TGTGCCAGCAGCTTAGTGGCCTCCCCCGCAACTAATGAAAAACTGTTTTTT

D gene: TRBD1
V gene: TRBV10-2
CDR3 length: 13
J gene: TRBJ1-2
clone size: NA
CDR3 protein: CASSDRGDYGYTF
CDR3 DNA: TGCGCCAGCAGTGACAGGGGGGACTATGGCTACACCTTC

D gene: NA
V gene: TRBV27
CDR3 length: 13
J gene: TRBJ1-1
clone size: NA
CDR3 protein: CASSLGQNTEAFF
CDR3 DNA: TGTGCCAGCAGTTTAGGACAGAACACTGAAGCTTTCTTT

D gene: NA
V gene: TRBV5-1
CDR3 length: 12
J gene: TRBJ1-2
clone size: once
CDR3 protein: CASSLNTRGYTF
CDR3 DNA: TGCGCCAGCAGCTTGAACACGAGAGGCTACACCTTC

D gene: TRBD2
V gene: TRBV29-1
CDR3 length: 12
J gene: TRBJ2-5
clone size: NA
CDR3 protein: CSVEGLAATQYF
CDR3 DNA: TGCAGCGTTGAGGGACTAGCGGCGACCCAGTACTTC

D gene: NA
V gene: TRBV2
CDR3 length: 14
J gene: TRBJ1-3
clone size: NA
CDR3 protein: CASSEDYSGNTIYF
CDR3 DNA: TGTGCCAGCAGTGAGGACTACTCTGGAAACACCATATATTTT

D gene: NA
V gene: TRBV18
CDR3 length: 13
J gene: TRBJ2-5
clone size: NA
CDR3 protein: CASLGTFQETQYF
CDR3 DNA: TGTGCCAGCCTCGGGACCTTTCAAGAGACCCAGTACTTC

D gene: NA
V gene: TRBV29-1
CDR3 length: 12
J gene: TRBJ2-7
clone size: NA
CDR3 protein: CSVEIMAYEQYF
CDR3 DNA: TGCAGCGTTGAGATCATGGCCTACGAGCAGTACTTC

D gene: NA
V gene: TRBV29-1
CDR3 length: 15
J gene: TRBJ1-2
clone size: NA
CDR3 protein: CSVDEDVLANYGYTF
CDR3 DNA: TGCAGCGTTGATGAGGACGTCTTAGCTAACTATGGCTACACCTTC

D gene: NA
V gene: TRBV18
CDR3 length: 14
J gene: TRBJ1-3
clone size: once
CDR3 protein: CASSPGGVGNTIYF
CDR3 DNA: TGTGCCAGCTCACCAGGGGGTGTTGGAAACACCATATATTTT

D gene: TRBD2
V gene: TRBV15
CDR3 length: 16
J gene: TRBJ2-2
clone size: NA
CDR3 protein: CATSRDLGLATGELFF
CDR3 DNA: TGTGCCACCAGCAGAGATCTAGGACTAGCGACCGGGGAGCTGTTTTTT

D gene: TRBD1
V gene: TRBV30
CDR3 length: 19
J gene: TRBJ2-7
clone size: NA
CDR3 protein: CAWTGTGTARRRIFDEQYF
CDR3 DNA: TGTGCCTGGACCGGCACCGGGACAGCTAGGAGGAGGATATTCGACGAGCAGTACTTC

D gene: NA
V gene: TRBV24-1
CDR3 length: 13
J gene: TRBJ1-2
clone size: NA
CDR3 protein: CATNSRSILGYTF
CDR3 DNA: TGTGCCACCAATAGTCGTTCCATACTTGGCTACACCTTC

D gene: NA
V gene: TRBV7-9
CDR3 length: 15
J gene: TRBJ1-2
clone size: NA
CDR3 protein: CASTPNEVVGYGYTF
CDR3 DNA: TGTGCCAGCACCCCTAACGAGGTAGTAGGCTATGGCTACACCTTC

D gene: NA
V gene: TRBV5-1
CDR3 length: 13
J gene: TRBJ2-1
clone size: NA
CDR3 protein: CASSPGRDNEQFF
CDR3 DNA: TGCGCCAGCAGCCCGGGCAGGGACAATGAGCAGTTCTTC

D gene: NA
V gene: TRBV10-2
CDR3 length: 13
J gene: TRBJ1-2
clone size: NA
CDR3 protein: CASTDRLGGGYTF
CDR3 DNA: TGCGCCAGCACCGATAGGTTAGGAGGTGGCTACACCTTC

D gene: NA
V gene: TRBV6-1
CDR3 length: 11
J gene: TRBJ1-2
clone size: NA
CDR3 protein: CASSETYGYTF
CDR3 DNA: TGTGCCAGCAGTGAAACCTATGGCTACACCTTC

D gene: NA
V gene: TRBV23-1
CDR3 length: 20
J gene: TRBJ1-1
clone size: NA
CDR3 protein: CASSQRRRWRGGNGDTEAFF
CDR3 DNA: TGCGCCAGCAGTCAACGAAGAAGATGGCGGGGAGGGAATGGTGACACTGAAGCTTTCTTT

D gene: TRBD2
V gene: TRBV28
CDR3 length: 17
J gene: TRBJ2-1
clone size: NA
CDR3 protein: CASSLPYRLAGLYEQFF
CDR3 DNA: TGTGCCAGCAGTTTACCCTATAGACTAGCGGGATTATATGAGCAGTTCTTC

D gene: NA
V gene: TRBV3-1/TRBV3-2
CDR3 length: 16
J gene: TRBJ1-3
clone size: NA
CDR3 protein: CASSQPTGHSGNTIYF
CDR3 DNA: TGTGCCAGCAGCCAACCGACAGGACATTCAGGAAACACCATATATTTT

D gene: NA
V gene: TRBV4-1
CDR3 length: 14
J gene: TRBJ1-5
clone size: NA
CDR3 protein: CASSAEGGRQPQHF
CDR3 DNA: TGCGCCAGCAGCGCCGAGGGGGGTAGGCAGCCCCAGCATTTT

D gene: TRBD1
V gene: TRBV15
CDR3 length: 17
J gene: TRBJ1-6
clone size: NA
CDR3 protein: CATSRALGQTVNSPLHF
CDR3 DNA: TGTGCCACCAGCAGAGCGTTGGGACAGACCGTTAATTCACCCCTCCACTTT

D gene: TRBD1
V gene: TRBV4-1
CDR3 length: 16
J gene: TRBJ1-1
clone size: NA
CDR3 protein: CASSQHQGAVNTEAFF
CDR3 DNA: TGCGCCAGCAGCCAACATCAGGGGGCGGTGAACACTGAAGCTTTCTTT

D gene: TRBD1
V gene: TRBV5-1
CDR3 length: 17
J gene: TRBJ2-1
clone size: NA
CDR3 protein: CASSLVPGQGTYNEQFF
CDR3 DNA: TGCGCCAGCAGCTTGGTCCCGGGACAGGGAACCTACAATGAGCAGTTCTTC

D gene: NA
V gene: TRBV28
CDR3 length: 15
J gene: TRBJ2-7
clone size: NA
CDR3 protein: CASSSGAVFSYEQYF
CDR3 DNA: TGTGCCAGCAGTTCAGGGGCGGTATTCTCCTACGAGCAGTACTTC

D gene: TRBD2
V gene: TRBV9
CDR3 length: 16
J gene: TRBJ2-3
clone size: once
CDR3 protein: CASSVYPGLARDTQYF
CDR3 DNA: TGTGCCAGCAGCGTATATCCGGGACTAGCAAGAGATACGCAGTATTTT

D gene: TRBD2
V gene: TRBV28
CDR3 length: 14
J gene: TRBJ2-1
clone size: NA
CDR3 protein: CASSLREGRDEQFF
CDR3 DNA: TGTGCCAGCAGTTTACGGGAGGGCCGTGATGAGCAGTTCTTC

D gene: NA
V gene: TRBV6-5
CDR3 length: 14
J gene: TRBJ2-3
clone size: once
CDR3 protein: CAVRNPELTDTQYF
CDR3 DNA: TGTGCCGTCCGTAACCCCGAGCTCACAGATACGCAGTATTTT

D gene: TRBD2
V gene: TRBV6-5
CDR3 length: 16
J gene: TRBJ2-4
clone size: NA
CDR3 protein: CASSYVGGGAKNIQYF
CDR3 DNA: TGTGCCAGCAGTTACGTGGGCGGGGGAGCCAAAAACATTCAGTACTTC

D gene: NA
V gene: TRBV27
CDR3 length: 11
J gene: TRBJ1-2
clone size: NA
CDR3 protein: CASKDLYGYTF
CDR3 DNA: TGTGCCAGCAAAGATCTCTATGGCTACACCTTC

D gene: NA
V gene: TRBV5-1
CDR3 length: 13
J gene: TRBJ1-1
clone size: NA
CDR3 protein: CASSKKLNTEAFF
CDR3 DNA: TGCGCCAGCAGTAAGAAGCTGAACACTGAAGCTTTCTTT

D gene: NA
V gene: TRBV27
CDR3 length: 13
J gene: TRBJ1-5
clone size: NA
CDR3 protein: CASRLGVGQPQHF
CDR3 DNA: TGTGCCAGCAGACTAGGGGTAGGTCAGCCCCAGCATTTT

D gene: TRBD1
V gene: TRBV24-1
CDR3 length: 16
J gene: TRBJ2-1
clone size: NA
CDR3 protein: CATSDGGTGTYNEQFF
CDR3 DNA: TGTGCCACCAGTGATGGGGGGACAGGGACCTACAATGAGCAGTTCTTC

D gene: TRBD1
V gene: TRBV4-1
CDR3 length: 15
J gene: TRBJ1-5
clone size: NA
CDR3 protein: CASSRDRVLGQPQHF
CDR3 DNA: TGCGCCAGCAGCCGGGACAGGGTGTTGGGTCAGCCCCAGCATTTT